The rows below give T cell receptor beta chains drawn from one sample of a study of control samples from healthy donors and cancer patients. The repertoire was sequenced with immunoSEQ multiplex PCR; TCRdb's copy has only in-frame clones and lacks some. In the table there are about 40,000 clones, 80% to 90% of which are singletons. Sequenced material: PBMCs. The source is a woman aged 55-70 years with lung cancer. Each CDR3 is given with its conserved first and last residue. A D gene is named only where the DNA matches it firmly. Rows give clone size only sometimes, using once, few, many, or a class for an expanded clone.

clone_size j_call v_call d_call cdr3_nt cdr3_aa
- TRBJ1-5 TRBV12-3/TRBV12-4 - TGTGCCAGCAGTCGAAAGAATCAGCCCCAGCATTTT CASSRKNQPQHF
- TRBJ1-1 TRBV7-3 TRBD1 TGTGCCAGCCGCCTTGACAGGGAGAACACTGAAGCTTTCTTT CASRLDRENTEAFF
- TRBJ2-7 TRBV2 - TGTGCCAGCAAATCGGGAATCACCTACGAGCAGTACTTC CASKSGITYEQYF
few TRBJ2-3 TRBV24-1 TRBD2 TGTGCCACCAGTGGGACTAGCGGGAGGCCTTCCACAGATACGCAGTATTTT CATSGTSGRPSTDTQYF
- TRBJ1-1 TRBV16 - TGTGCCAGCAGCCAAAACTTAGTCTCTGAAGCTTTCTTT CASSQNLVSEAFF
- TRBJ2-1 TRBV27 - TGTGCCAGCAGGGCGGGGAGGTTGTTCAATGAGCAGTTCTTC CASRAGRLFNEQFF
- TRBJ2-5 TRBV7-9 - TGTGCCAGCACCGACGTTCAAGAGACCCAGTACTTC CASTDVQETQYF
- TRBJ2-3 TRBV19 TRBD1 TGTGCCAGTAGTACGGACCAAAACAGGGGGTACCAGTATTTT CASSTDQNRGYQYF
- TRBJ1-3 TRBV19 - TGTGCCAGTAGTACAACTGCCGGGAGCCGAGGGAGAAACACCATATATTTT CASSTTAGSRGRNTIYF
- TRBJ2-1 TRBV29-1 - TGCAGCGTTGAAAGGGACAATGAGCAGTTCTTC CSVERDNEQFF
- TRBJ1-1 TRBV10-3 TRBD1 TGTGCCATCAGTGAGTCGACGGGACAGGGCCACACTGAAGCTTTCTTT CAISESTGQGHTEAFF
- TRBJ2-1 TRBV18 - TGTGCCAGCTCACCGGCTGTCAATGAGCAGTTCTTC CASSPAVNEQFF
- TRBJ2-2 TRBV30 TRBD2 TGTGCCTGGAGTACCCGCGGGAGGAACACCGGGGAGCTGTTTTTT CAWSTRGRNTGELFF
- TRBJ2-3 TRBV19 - TGTGCCAGTACCTCACGAGCGGAGGGAGATGCGTATTTT CASTSRAEGDAYF
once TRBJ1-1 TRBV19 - TGTGCCAGTCTGCAGGGGACTGAAGCTTTCTTT CASLQGTEAFF
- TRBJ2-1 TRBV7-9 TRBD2 TGTGCCAGCAGTCCCAGCGGGAGGCCTGACAATGAGCAGTTCTTC CASSPSGRPDNEQFF
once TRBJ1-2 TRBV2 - TGTGCCAGCAGACGGAGTGTTCTCTATGGCTACACCTTC CASRRSVLYGYTF
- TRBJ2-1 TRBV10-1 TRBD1 TGCGCCAGCAGTGAATGCGACAGGGGCGATTACAATGAGCAGTTCTTC CASSECDRGDYNEQFF
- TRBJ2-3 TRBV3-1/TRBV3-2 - TGTGCCAGCAGCCAAGACCCGGCCCAGCCGGATACGCAGTATTTT CASSQDPAQPDTQYF
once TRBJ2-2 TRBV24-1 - TGTGCCACCAGCTTAACCGGGGAGCTGTTTTTT CATSLTGELFF
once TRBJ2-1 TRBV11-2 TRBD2 TGTGCCAGCAGCTTCCCACGATCTAGGACTAGCGGGGACAATGAGCAGTTCTTC CASSFPRSRTSGDNEQFF
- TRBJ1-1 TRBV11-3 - TGTGCCAGCAGCTTAGTAGGCCTTGAAGCTTTCTTT CASSLVGLEAFF
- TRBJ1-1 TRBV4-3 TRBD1 TGCGCCAGCAGCCGAGACAGGGAGGACACTGAAGCTTTCTTT CASSRDREDTEAFF
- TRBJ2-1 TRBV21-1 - TGTGCCAGCAGCAAATCCGATCCCCGGGAGGGCTACAATGAGCAGTTCTTC CASSKSDPREGYNEQFF
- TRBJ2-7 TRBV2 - TGTGCCAGCAGGGAAAGTCCCAGGGATAGGCAGTACTTC CASRESPRDRQYF
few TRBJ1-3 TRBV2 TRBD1 TGTGCCAGCAGTAAGACAGGGGCGGGAAACACCATATATTTT CASSKTGAGNTIYF
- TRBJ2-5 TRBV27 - TGTGCCAGCAGTTTAGGGACAGCGGGCGACCAGTACTTC CASSLGTAGDQYF